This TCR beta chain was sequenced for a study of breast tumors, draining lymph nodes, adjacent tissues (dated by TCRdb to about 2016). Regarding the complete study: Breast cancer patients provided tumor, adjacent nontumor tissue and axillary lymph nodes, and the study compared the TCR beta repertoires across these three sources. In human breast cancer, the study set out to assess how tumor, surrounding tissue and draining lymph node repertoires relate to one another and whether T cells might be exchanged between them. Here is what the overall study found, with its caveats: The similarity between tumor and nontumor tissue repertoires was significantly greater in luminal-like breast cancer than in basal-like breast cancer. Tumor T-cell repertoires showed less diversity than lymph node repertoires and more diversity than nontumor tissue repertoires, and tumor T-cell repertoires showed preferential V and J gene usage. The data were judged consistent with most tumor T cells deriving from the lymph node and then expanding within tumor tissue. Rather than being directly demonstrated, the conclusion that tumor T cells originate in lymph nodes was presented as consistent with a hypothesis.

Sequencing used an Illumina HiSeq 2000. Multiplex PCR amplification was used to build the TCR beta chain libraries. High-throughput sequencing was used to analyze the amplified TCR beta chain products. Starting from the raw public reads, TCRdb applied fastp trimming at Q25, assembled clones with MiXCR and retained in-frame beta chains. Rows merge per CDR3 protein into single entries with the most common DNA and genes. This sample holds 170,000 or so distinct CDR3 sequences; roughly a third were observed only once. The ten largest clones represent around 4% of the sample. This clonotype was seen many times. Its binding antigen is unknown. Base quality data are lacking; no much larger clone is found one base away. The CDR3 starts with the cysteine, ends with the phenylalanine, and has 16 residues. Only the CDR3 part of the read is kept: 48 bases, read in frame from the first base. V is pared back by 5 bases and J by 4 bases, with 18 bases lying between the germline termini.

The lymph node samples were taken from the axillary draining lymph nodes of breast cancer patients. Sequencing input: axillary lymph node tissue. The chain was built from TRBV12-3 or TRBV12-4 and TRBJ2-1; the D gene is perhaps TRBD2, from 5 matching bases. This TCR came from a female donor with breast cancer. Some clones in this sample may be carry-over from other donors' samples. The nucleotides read TGTGCCAGCAGTAACCTCCTAGCAGCCGATTACAATGAGCAGTTCTTC. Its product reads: CASSNLLAADYNEQFF.